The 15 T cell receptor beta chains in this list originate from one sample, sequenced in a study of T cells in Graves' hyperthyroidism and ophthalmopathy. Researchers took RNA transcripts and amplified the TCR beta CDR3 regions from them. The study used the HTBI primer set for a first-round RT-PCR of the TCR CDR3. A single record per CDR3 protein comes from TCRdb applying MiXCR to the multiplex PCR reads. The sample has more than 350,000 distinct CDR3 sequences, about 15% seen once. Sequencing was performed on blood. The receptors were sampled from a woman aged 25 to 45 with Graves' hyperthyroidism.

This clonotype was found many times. CDR3 residues: CSASWTSGRPGSYEQYF. For the CDR3, the DNA is TGCAGTGCTAGCTGGACTAGCGGGAGGCCGGGCTCCTACGAGCAGTACTTC. The rearrangement uses TRBV20-1 and TRBJ2-7; 14 bases align to TRBD2. The germline V gene has CDR1 DFQATT and CDR2 SNEGSKA (reference sequence). V gave up 3 bases and J gave up 0 bases; unmatched junction bases: 7. This CDR3 is built from 17 residues.

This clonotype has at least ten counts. CDR3 nucleotides: TGCAGTGCTAGAGTTCTTCTGCCCTCACGAGAGGGAGGGCCCTACGAGCAGTACTTC. Amino acid sequence: CSARVLLPSREGGPYEQYF. The chain links TRBV20-1 to TRBJ2-7; 7 nucleotides agree with TRBD2. Trimming took 1 base from V and 2 from J; bases not matched to a gene: 20. Germline V gives CDR1 DFQATT, CDR2 SNEGSKA (reference sequence). This CDR3 spans 19 amino acids.

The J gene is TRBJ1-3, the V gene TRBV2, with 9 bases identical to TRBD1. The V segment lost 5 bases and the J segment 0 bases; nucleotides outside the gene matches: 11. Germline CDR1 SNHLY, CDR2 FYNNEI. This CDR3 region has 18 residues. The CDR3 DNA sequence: TGTGCCAGCAGTAGAGAACAGGGGGCTCTCCCCTCTGGAAACACCATATATTTT. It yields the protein CASSREQGALPSGNTIYF.

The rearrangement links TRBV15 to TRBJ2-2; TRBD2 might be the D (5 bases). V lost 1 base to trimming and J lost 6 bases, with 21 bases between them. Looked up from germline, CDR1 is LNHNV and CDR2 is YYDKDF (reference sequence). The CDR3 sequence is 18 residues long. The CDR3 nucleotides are TGTGCCACCAGCAGAGGGCCGGGATTTGCGGCCCTCTCCGGGGAGCTGTTTTTT. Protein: CATSRGPGFAALSGELFF.

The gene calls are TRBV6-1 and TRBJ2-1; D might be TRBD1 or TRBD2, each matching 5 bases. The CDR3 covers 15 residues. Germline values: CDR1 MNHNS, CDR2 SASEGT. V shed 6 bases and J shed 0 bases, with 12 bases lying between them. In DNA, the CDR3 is TGTGCCAGCAGCGGGGCGGAGAGCTCCTACAATGAGCAGTTCTTC. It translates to CASSGAESSYNEQFF.

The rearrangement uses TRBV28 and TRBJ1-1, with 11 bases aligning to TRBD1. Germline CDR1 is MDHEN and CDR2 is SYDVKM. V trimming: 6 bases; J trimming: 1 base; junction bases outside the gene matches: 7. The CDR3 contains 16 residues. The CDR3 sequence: CASRQPGQGENTEAFF. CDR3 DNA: TGTGCCAGCAGGCAGCCGGGACAGGGGGAGAACACTGAAGCTTTCTTT.

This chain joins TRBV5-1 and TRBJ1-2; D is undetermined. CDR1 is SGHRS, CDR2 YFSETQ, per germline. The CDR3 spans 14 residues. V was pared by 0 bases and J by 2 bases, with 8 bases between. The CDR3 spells CASSLAAVNYGYTF. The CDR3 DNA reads TGCGCCAGCAGCTTGGCGGCAGTCAACTATGGCTACACCTTC.

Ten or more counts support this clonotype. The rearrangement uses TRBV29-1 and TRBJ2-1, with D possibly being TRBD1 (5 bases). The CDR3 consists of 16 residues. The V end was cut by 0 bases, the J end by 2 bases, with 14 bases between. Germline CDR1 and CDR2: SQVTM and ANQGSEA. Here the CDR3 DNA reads TGCAGCGTTGAAGATAACAACAGGCAAACCTACAATGAGCAGTTCTTC. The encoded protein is CSVEDNNRQTYNEQFF.

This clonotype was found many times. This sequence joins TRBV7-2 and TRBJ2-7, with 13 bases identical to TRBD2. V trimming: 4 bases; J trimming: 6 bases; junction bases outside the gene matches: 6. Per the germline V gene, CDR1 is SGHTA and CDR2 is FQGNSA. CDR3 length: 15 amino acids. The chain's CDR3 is CASSSSGTSGIEQYF. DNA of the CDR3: TGTGCCAGCAGCTCATCCGGGACTAGCGGGATCGAGCAGTACTTC.

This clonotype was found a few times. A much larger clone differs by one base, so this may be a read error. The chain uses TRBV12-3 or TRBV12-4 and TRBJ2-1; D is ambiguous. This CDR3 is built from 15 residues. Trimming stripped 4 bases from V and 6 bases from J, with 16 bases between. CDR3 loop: CASSYDGAPRNEQFF. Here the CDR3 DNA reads TGTGCCAGCAGTTACGACGGTGCCCCCCGCAATGAGCAGTTCTTC.

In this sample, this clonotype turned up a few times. The DNA for the CDR3 is TGTGCCAGCTCACCGATGTCCCCGAGCTCAGGTTGGCCCCAGCATTTT. Protein: CASSPMSPSSGWPQHF. The chain uses TRBV18 and TRBJ1-5; no clear D. V was shortened by 3 bases and J by 9 bases, with 21 bases between the two germline ends. The CDR3 has 16 amino acids. Germline lookup yields CDR1 KGHSH and CDR2 LQKENI.

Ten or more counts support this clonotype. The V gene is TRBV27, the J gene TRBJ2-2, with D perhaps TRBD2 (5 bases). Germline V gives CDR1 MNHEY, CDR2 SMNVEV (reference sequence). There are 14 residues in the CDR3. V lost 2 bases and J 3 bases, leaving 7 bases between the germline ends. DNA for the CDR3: TGTGCCAGCAGTTTAGGAGGATACACCGGGGAGCTGTTTTTT. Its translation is CASSLGGYTGELFF.

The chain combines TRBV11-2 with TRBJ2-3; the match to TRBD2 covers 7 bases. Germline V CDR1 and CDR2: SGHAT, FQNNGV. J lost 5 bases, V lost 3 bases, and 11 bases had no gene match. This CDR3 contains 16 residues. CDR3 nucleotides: TGTGCCAGCAGCTTGATGTCGGGAGGAGCGAAAGATACGCAGTATTTT. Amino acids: CASSLMSGGAKDTQYF.

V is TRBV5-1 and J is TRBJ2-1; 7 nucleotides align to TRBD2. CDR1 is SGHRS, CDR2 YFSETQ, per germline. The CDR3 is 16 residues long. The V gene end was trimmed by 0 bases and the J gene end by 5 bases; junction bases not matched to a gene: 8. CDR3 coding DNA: TGCGCCAGCAGCTTGGATGGCGGGAGAAAAGACAATGAGCAGTTCTTC. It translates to CASSLDGGRKDNEQFF.

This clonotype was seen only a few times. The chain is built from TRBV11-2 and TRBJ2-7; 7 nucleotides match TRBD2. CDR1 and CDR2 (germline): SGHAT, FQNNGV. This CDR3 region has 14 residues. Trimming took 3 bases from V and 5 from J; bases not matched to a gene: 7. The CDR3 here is CASSFAGGSHEQYF. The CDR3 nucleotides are TGTGCCAGCAGCTTTGCCGGGGGGAGCCACGAGCAGTACTTC.